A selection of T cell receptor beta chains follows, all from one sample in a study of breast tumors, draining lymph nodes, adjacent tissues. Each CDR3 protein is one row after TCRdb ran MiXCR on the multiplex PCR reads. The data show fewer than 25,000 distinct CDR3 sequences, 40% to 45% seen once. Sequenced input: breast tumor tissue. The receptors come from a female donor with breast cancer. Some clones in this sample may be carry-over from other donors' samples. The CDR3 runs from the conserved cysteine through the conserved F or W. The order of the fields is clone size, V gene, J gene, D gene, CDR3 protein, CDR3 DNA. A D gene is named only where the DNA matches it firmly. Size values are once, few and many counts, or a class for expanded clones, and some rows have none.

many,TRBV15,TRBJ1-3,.,CATSRDGWVSYSGNTIYF,TGTGCCACCAGCAGAGATGGGTGGGTCAGCTATTCTGGAAACACCATATATTTT
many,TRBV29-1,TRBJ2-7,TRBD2,CSAFGAGNTYEQYF,TGCAGCGCGTTCGGAGCGGGGAATACCTACGAGCAGTACTTC
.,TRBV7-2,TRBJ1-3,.,CASSLFGAWVHTIYF,TGTGCCAGCAGCTTATTCGGGGCCTGGGTGCACACCATATATTTT
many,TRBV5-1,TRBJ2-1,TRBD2,CASNSGGLAGVDEQFF,TGCGCCAGCAACTCTGGGGGACTAGCGGGGGTTGATGAGCAGTTCTTC
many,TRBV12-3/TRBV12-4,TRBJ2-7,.,CASRREVDEQYF,TGTGCCAGCAGAAGGGAGGTGGACGAGCAGTACTTC
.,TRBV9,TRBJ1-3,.,CASSDRQNPSGNTIYF,TGTGCCAGCAGCGATCGACAGAACCCCTCTGGAAACACCATATATTTT
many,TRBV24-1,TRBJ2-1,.,CATSDTGRNEQFF,TGTGCCACCAGTGATACGGGACGGAATGAGCAGTTCTTC
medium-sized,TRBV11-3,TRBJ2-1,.,CASSLRSTAINEQFF,TGTGCCAGCAGCTTAAGATCGACCGCCATCAATGAGCAGTTCTTC
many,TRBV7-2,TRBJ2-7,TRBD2,CASSLVLADEQYF,TGTGCCAGCAGCTTAGTTCTAGCGGACGAGCAGTACTTC
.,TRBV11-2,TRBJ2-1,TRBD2,CASSLVAGINEQFF,TGTGCCAGCAGCTTGGTAGCGGGTATCAATGAGCAGTTCTTC
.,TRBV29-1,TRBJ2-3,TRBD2,CSVDVLAGSSTDTQYF,TGCAGCGTTGATGTACTAGCGGGATCTAGCACAGATACGCAGTATTTT
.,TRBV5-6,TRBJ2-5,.,CASSGGVRGQETQYF,TGTGCCAGCAGCGGTGGGGTCCGGGGGCAAGAGACCCAGTACTTC
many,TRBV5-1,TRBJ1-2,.,CASSLFSGVYGYTF,TGCGCCAGCAGCCTTTTTTCAGGGGTTTATGGCTACACCTTC
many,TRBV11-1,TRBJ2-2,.,CASSLAQDTGELFF,TGTGCCAGCAGCTTAGCGCAGGACACCGGGGAGCTGTTTTTT
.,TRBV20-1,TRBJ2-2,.,CSASSGRHTGELFF,TGCAGTGCTAGCTCTGGTCGCCACACCGGGGAGCTGTTTTTT
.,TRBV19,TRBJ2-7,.,CDSSLTYGSYEQYF,TGTGACAGTAGCCTCACTTACGGCTCCTACGAGCAGTACTTC
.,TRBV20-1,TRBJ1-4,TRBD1,CSASGFRGLGEKLFF,TGCAGTGCTAGTGGGTTCAGGGGGCTGGGTGAAAAACTGTTTTTT
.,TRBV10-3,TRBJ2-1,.,CAISGSVEGLTTSYNEQFF,TGTGCCATCAGTGGCTCGGTCGAGGGGCTCACAACTTCCTACAATGAGCAGTTCTTC
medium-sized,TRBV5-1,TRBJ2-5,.,CASSLLSYQETQYF,TGCGCCAGCAGCTTGCTAAGCTATCAAGAGACCCAGTACTTC
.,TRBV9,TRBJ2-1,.,CASSVGTENYNEQFF,TGTGCCAGCAGCGTAGGGACAGAGAACTACAATGAGCAGTTCTTC
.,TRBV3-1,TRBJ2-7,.,CASSHSSYEQYF,TGTGCCAGCAGCCACAGCTCCTACGAGCAGTACTTC
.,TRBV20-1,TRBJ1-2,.,CSARARPGYGYTF,TGCAGTGCTAGAGCAAGGCCAGGCTATGGCTACACCTTC
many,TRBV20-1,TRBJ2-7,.,CSGTVGYEQYF,TGCAGTGGGACAGTGGGCTACGAGCAGTACTTC
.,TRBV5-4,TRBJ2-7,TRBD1,CASSLAGGRAYEQYF,TGTGCCAGCAGCTTGGCAGGGGGCCGCGCCTACGAGCAGTACTTC
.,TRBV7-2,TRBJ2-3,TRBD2,CASVRGGTDTQYF,TGTGCCAGCGTCCGGGGGGGCACAGATACGCAGTATTTT
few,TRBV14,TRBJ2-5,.,CASSQAGVVTAQETQYF,TGTGCCAGCAGCCAAGCAGGTGTGGTGACAGCTCAAGAGACCCAGTACTTC
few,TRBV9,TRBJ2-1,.,CASRPGNEQFF,TGTGCCAGCAGGCCCGGCAATGAGCAGTTCTTC
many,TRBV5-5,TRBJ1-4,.,CASSSVATNEKLFF,TGTGCCAGCAGCTCCGTTGCAACTAATGAAAAACTGTTTTTT
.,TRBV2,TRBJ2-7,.,CANHRETSNEQYF,TGTGCCAACCACCGGGAGACCTCCAACGAGCAGTACTTC
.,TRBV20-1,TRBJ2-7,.,CSATKGPIGEQYF,TGCAGTGCTACGAAGGGTCCTATCGGCGAGCAGTACTTC
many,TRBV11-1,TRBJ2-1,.,CASSSRDVYNEQFF,TGTGCCAGCAGCTCGAGGGATGTCTACAATGAGCAGTTCTTC
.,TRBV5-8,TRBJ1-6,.,CASSLAAERRSPLHF,TGTGCCAGCAGCTTGGCCGCGGAAAGGCGCTCACCCCTCCACTTT
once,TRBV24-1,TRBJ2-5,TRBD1,CATSDLRTGEKTQYF,TGTGCCACCAGTGACTTAAGGACAGGGGAAAAGACCCAGTACTTC
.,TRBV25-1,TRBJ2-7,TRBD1,CATKGQGDYEQYF,TGTGCCACCAAGGGACAGGGAGACTACGAGCAGTACTTC
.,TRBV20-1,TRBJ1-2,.,CSAWDTAYGYTF,TGCAGTGCATGGGACACCGCCTATGGCTACACCTTC
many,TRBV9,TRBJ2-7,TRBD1,CASSPGQGAYEQYF,TGTGCCAGCAGCCCGGGACAGGGAGCCTACGAGCAGTACTTC
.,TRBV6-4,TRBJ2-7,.,CASSDSYRVLNYEQYF,TGTGCCAGCAGTGACTCATACAGGGTTTTAAACTACGAGCAGTACTTC
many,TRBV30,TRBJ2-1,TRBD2,CAWSISGRPYNEQFF,TGTGCCTGGAGTATTAGCGGGAGGCCCTACAATGAGCAGTTCTTC
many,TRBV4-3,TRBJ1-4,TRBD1,CASSQKGQGEKLFF,TGCGCCAGCAGCCAGAAGGGACAGGGGGAAAAACTGTTTTTT
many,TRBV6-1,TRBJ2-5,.,CASSQEGAGWETQYF,TGTGCCAGCAGTCAGGAGGGGGCCGGGTGGGAGACCCAGTACTTC
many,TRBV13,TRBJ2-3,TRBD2,CASSRIQRESGTDTQYF,TGTGCCAGCAGCCGAATACAGCGGGAGTCCGGCACAGATACGCAGTATTTT
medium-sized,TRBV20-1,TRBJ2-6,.,CSASALGANVLTF,TGCAGTGCTAGTGCTCTTGGGGCCAACGTCCTGACTTTC
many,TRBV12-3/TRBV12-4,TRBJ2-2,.,CASSPGSTGELFF,TGTGCCAGCAGTCCAGGATCGACCGGGGAGCTGTTTTTT
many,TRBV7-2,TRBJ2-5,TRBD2,CASSLSTASGGGWETQYF,TGTGCCAGCAGCTTATCCACGGCTAGCGGGGGGGGGTGGGAGACCCAGTACTTC
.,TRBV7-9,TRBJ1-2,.,CASSSQGNYGYTF,TGTGCCAGCAGCTCCCAGGGGAACTATGGCTACACCTTC
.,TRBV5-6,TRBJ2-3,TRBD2,CASGLAVSTDTQYF,TGTGCCAGCGGCCTAGCGGTTAGCACAGATACGCAGTATTTT
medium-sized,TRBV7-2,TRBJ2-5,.,CASRSQETQYF,TGTGCCAGCAGATCCCAAGAGACCCAGTACTTC
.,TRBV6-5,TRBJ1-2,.,CASSYRNYGYTF,TGTGCCAGCAGTTACCGTAACTATGGCTACACCTTC
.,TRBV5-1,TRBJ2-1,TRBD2,CASSSGTSPSNEQFF,TGCGCCAGCAGCTCCGGGACTAGCCCCAGCAATGAGCAGTTCTTC
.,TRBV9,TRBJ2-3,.,CASSGSVFLAPDTQYF,TGTGCCAGCAGCGGGAGCGTTTTTTTAGCGCCAGATACGCAGTATTTT
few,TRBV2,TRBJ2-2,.,CASSLEPATQNTGELFF,TGTGCCAGCAGCTTGGAACCTGCGACACAGAACACCGGGGAGCTGTTTTTT